This T cell receptor beta chain was retrieved from a study of blood T cells in healthy people across ages. Study-wide points: Older individuals had lower TCR beta diversity per million T cells (the decline was roughly linear).

CDR3 length equals 17 residues. The germline V and J ends were trimmed by 3 bases and 1 base, with 16 bases remaining between them. Germline V gene data show CDR1 as MNHEY and CDR2 as SMNVEV (reference sequence). To note about this clonotype: Its antigen is as yet unknown.

It was with a sample-barcoded 5' primer and a J-beta primer mix that a second PCR of roughly 7 to 12 cycles was run. TCRdb ran MiXCR on the 5' RACE reads and lists one entry per CDR3 protein. The sample holds about 1.8 million distinct CDR3 sequences, approximately 50% seen once. This sequence joins TRBV27 and TRBJ2-1, with D tentatively TRBD1 or TRBD2 (5 bases each). The specimen was blood. This TCR derives from a woman aged 40 to 50 in good health. CDR3 coding DNA: TGTGCCAGCAGTTTGGTAGCTAGCACAGGATCCTACAATGAGCAGTTCTTC. Residues: CASSLVASTGSYNEQFF.